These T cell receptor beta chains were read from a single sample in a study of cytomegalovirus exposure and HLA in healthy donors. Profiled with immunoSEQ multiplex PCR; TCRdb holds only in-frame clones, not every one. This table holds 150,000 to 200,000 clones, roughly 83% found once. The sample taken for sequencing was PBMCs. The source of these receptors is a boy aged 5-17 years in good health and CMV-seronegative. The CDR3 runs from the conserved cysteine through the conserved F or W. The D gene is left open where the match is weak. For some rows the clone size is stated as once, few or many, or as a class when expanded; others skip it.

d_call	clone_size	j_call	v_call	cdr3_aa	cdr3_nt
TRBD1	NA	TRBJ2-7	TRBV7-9	CASSYPGTGNEQYF	TGTGCCAGCAGCTATCCCGGGACAGGGAACGAGCAGTACTTC
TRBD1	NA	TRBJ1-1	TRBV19	CASIPDRTGTEAFF	TGTGCCAGTATTCCGGACAGGACTGGGACTGAAGCTTTCTTT
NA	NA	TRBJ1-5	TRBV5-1	CASSPHHQPQHF	TGCGCCAGCAGCCCACACCATCAGCCCCAGCATTTT
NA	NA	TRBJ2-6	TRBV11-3	CASSPAAGANVLTF	TGTGCCAGCAGCCCCGCGGCTGGGGCCAACGTCCTGACTTTC
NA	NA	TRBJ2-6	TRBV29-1	CSVGTTFANVLTF	TGCAGCGTTGGGACTACCTTCGCCAACGTCCTGACTTTC
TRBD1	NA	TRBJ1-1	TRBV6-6	CASIRTGGTEAFF	TGTGCCAGCATTCGGACAGGGGGCACTGAAGCTTTCTTT
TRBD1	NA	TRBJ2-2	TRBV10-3	CAISGGTGELFF	TGTGCCATCTCAGGGGGAACCGGGGAGCTGTTTTTT
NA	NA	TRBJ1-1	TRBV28	CASSDREAFF	TGTGCCAGCAGTGACAGAGAAGCTTTCTTT
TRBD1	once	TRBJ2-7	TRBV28	CASSWRTGLYEQYF	TGTGCCAGCAGTTGGAGGACAGGGCTCTACGAGCAGTACTTC
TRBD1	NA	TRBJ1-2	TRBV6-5	CASSYSSGTGFYGYTF	TGTGCCAGCAGTTACTCATCCGGGACAGGGTTCTATGGCTACACCTTC
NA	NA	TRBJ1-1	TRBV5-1	CASSLAGNLAFF	TGCGCCAGCAGCTTGGCCGGGAACCTGGCTTTCTTT
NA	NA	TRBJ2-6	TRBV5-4	CASYGGGRDGNVLTF	TGTGCCAGTTATGGGGGGGGGCGCGATGGCAACGTCCTGACTTTC
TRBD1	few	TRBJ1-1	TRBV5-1	CASSLQGWDTEAFF	TGCGCCAGCAGCTTACAGGGGTGGGACACTGAAGCTTTCTTT
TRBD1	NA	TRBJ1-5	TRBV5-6	CASSWRGQGNQPQHF	TGTGCCAGCAGTTGGCGGGGACAGGGAAACCAGCCCCAGCATTTT
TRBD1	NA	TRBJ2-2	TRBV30	CAWSWTGATGELFF	TGTGCCTGGAGTTGGACAGGAGCCACCGGGGAGCTGTTTTTT
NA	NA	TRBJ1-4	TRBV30	CAWRGQPNEKLFF	TGTGCCTGGAGAGGACAGCCGAATGAAAAACTGTTTTTT
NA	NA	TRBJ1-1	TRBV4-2	CASSQSGVAGGNTEAFF	TGTGCCAGCAGCCAAAGCGGGGTGGCAGGAGGTAACACTGAAGCTTTCTTT
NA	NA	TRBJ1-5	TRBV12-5	CASGLDRYNQPQHF	TGTGCTAGTGGTTTAGACAGATACAATCAGCCCCAGCATTTT
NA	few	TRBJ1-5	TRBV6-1	CASSDRPSNQPQHF	TGTGCCAGCAGTGACAGGCCGAGCAATCAGCCCCAGCATTTT
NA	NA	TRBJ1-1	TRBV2	CASSTLSGNTEAFF	TGTGCCAGCTCCACCCTATCGGGGAACACTGAAGCTTTCTTT
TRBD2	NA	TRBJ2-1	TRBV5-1	CASSIPAGGIYNEQFF	TGCGCCAGCAGCATCCCAGCGGGAGGGATATACAATGAGCAGTTCTTC
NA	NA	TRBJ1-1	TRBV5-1	CASEGLGEGAFF	TGCGCCAGCGAGGGACTCGGGGAGGGGGCTTTCTTT
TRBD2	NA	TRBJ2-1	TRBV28	CASSPSGVYNEQFF	TGTGCCAGCAGTCCTAGCGGCGTTTACAATGAGCAGTTCTTC
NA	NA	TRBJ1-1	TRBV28	CASSRGLRGAFF	TGTGCCAGCAGCCGCGGACTCCGGGGAGCTTTCTTT
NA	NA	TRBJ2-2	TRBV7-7	CASSQSGELFF	TGTGCTAGCTCCCAGTCCGGGGAGCTGTTTTTT
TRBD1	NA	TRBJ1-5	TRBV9	CASSQGGDSNQPQHF	TGTGCCAGCAGCCAGGGGGGAGATAGCAATCAGCCCCAGCATTTT
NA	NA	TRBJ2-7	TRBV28	CASSLVLRLQLSYEQYF	TGTGCCAGCAGTTTGGTCCTGAGGCTTCAATTATCCTACGAGCAGTACTTC
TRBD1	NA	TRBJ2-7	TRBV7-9	CASSSAGQGRYEQYF	TGTGCCAGCAGCTCGGCCGGACAGGGCAGGTACGAGCAGTACTTC
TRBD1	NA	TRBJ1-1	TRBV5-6	CASSSGTVRSEAFF	TGTGCCAGCAGCTCCGGGACAGTCCGGAGTGAAGCTTTCTTT
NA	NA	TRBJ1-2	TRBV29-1	CSVPGQVGGYTF	TGCAGCGTTCCGGGACAAGTGGGTGGCTACACCTTC
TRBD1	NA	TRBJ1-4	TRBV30	CAFAPGTGGEKLFF	TGTGCCTTTGCCCCCGGGACAGGGGGCGAAAAACTGTTTTTT
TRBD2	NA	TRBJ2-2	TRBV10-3	CATRREASNTGELFF	TGTGCCACCCGGCGGGAGGCTTCGAACACCGGGGAGCTGTTTTTT
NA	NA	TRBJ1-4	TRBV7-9	CSSSLFRLGTQEKLFF	TGTTCCAGCAGCTTATTCCGCTTAGGGACACAGGAAAAACTGTTTTTT
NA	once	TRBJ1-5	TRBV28	CASSLPHQNQPQHF	TGTGCCAGCAGTTTGCCACACCAAAATCAGCCCCAGCATTTT
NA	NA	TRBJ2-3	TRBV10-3	CAISVRGKPTDTQYF	TGTGCCATCAGTGTCCGAGGCAAACCCACAGATACGCAGTATTTT
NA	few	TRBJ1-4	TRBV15	CATSRARPATNEKLFF	TGTGCCACCAGCAGAGCGAGGCCTGCAACTAATGAAAAACTGTTTTTT
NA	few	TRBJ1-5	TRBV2	CASKPSAGGGQPQHF	TGTGCCAGCAAGCCTTCGGCGGGTGGCGGTCAGCCCCAGCATTTT
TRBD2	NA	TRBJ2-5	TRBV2	CASRTGTSGRETQYF	TGTGCCAGCAGGACCGGGACTAGCGGGAGGGAGACCCAGTACTTC
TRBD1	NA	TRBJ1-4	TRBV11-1	CASRQQTGASNEKLFF	TGTGCCAGCAGGCAACAGACAGGGGCGAGTAATGAAAAACTGTTTTTT
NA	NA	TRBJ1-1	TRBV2	CASSEGVWGVEAFF	TGTGCCAGCAGTGAAGGAGTTTGGGGAGTTGAAGCTTTCTTT
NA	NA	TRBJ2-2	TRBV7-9	CASSLAGGSGELFF	TGTGCCAGCAGCTTAGCGGGGGGATCCGGGGAGCTGTTTTTT
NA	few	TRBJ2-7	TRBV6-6	CASSSLRYEQYF	TGTGCCAGCAGTTCTCTTCGGTACGAGCAGTACTTC
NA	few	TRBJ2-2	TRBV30	CAWSIWEESTGELFF	TGTGCCTGGAGTATATGGGAGGAGAGCACCGGGGAGCTGTTTTTT
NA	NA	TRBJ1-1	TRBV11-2	CASSLDQLGGTEAFF	TGTGCCAGCAGCTTAGATCAGCTAGGGGGCACTGAAGCTTTCTTT
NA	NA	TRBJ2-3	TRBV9	CASSVGGVDTQYF	TGTGCCAGCAGCGTAGGGGGGGTAGATACGCAGTATTTT
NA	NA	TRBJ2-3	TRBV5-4	CASSSQSTDTQYF	TGTGCCAGCAGCTCCCAGAGCACAGATACGCAGTATTTT
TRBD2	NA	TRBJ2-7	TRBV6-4	CASSDSQTSGTLFYEQYF	TGTGCCAGCAGTGACTCTCAGACTAGCGGGACTCTGTTCTACGAGCAGTACTTC
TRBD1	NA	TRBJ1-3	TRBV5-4	CASSFRTGSGNTIYF	TGTGCCAGCAGCTTCAGGACAGGGTCCGGAAACACCATATATTTT
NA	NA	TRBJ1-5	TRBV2	CASSDRGNQPQHF	TGTGCCAGCAGTGACAGGGGCAATCAGCCCCAGCATTTT
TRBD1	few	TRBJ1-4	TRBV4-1	CASSPMDRGQEKLFF	TGCGCCAGCAGCCCCATGGACAGGGGGCAAGAAAAACTGTTTTTT
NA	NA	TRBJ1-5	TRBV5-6	CASSLQRFNQPQHF	TGTGCCAGCAGCTTGCAGCGGTTCAATCAGCCCCAGCATTTT
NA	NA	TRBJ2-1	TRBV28	CASSLLLTGTNSYNEQFF	TGTGCCAGCAGTTTACTCCTTACAGGTACTAACTCCTACAATGAGCAGTTCTTC
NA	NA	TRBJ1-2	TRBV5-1	CASSLAGESGGYTF	TGCGCCAGCAGCTTGGCCGGGGAGTCGGGAGGCTACACCTTC
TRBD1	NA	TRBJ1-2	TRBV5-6	CASRSTRKGGGYGYTF	TGTGCCAGCAGATCGACCCGTAAAGGGGGCGGCTATGGCTACACCTTC